This T cell receptor beta chain was identified in a study of cytomegalovirus exposure and HLA in healthy donors. This PCR relied on a set of 60 Vbeta primers and 13 Jbeta primers. TCRdb's table, derived via immunoSEQ multiplex PCR, lists solely in-frame clones and lacks some. The sample has fewer than 250,000 clones, under 80% seen once. CDR3 length: 15 residues. The rearrangement uses TRBV21-1 and TRBJ1-1; the D segment call TRBD1 is taken from the table without a DNA check. TRBV21-1 is reported as a pseudogene. Sequences were obtained from PBMCs. The sequence derives from a young man in good health and CMV-seropositive. CDR3 in DNA: TGTGCCAGCAGCAGGGGACAGGGGTTGGCCACTGAAGCTTTCTTT. Translated: CASSRGQGLATEAFF.